Each of the 29 T cell receptor beta chains below was sequenced from the same sample in a study of blood T cell repertoires in COVID-19. Using immunoSEQ multiplex PCR, the repertoire was profiled, and TCRdb retains in-frame clones only, with some absent. Of some 190,000 clones listed, roughly 80% are singletons. Sequencing input: PBMCs or T cells enriched from blood (not recorded which). Every receptor here comes from a man aged 55 to 70 who had been exposed to COVID-19.

This chain uses TRBV30 with TRBJ1-1; 10 bases agree with TRBD1. The V and J ends lost 1 base and 4 bases, in that order; junction bases with no gene match: 9. The CDR3 runs to 16 residues. The germline V gene has CDR1 GTSNPN and CDR2 SVGIG (reference sequence). CDR3 protein: CAWSDPGQGSTTEAFF. CDR3 nucleotide sequence: TGTGCCTGGAGTGACCCGGGACAGGGGAGTACCACTGAAGCTTTCTTT. The complete variable domain, with remaining parts taken from reference TRBV30 and TRBJ1-1, reads SQTIHQWPATLVQPVGSPLSLECTVEGTSNPNLYWYRQAAGRGLQLLFYSVGIGQISSEVPQNLSASRPQDRQFILSSKKLLLSDSGFYLCAWSDPGQGSTTEAFFGQGTRLTVV.

The V call is TRBV10-1, the J call TRBJ1-4; TRBD1 agrees at 8 bases. The CDR3 consists of 13 residues. Per the germline V gene, CDR1 is WNHNN and CDR2 is SYGVQD (reference sequence). Trimming removed 6 bases from V and 3 bases from J; junction bases left unmatched: 0. The chain's CDR3 is CASSRGPNEKLFF. In nucleotides, the CDR3 is TGCGCCAGCAGCAGGGGGCCTAATGAAAAACTGTTTTTT.

The V gene is TRBV3-1 (or the pseudogene TRBV3-2), the J gene TRBJ1-2, with 9 bases aligning to TRBD1. The V segment lost 8 bases and the J segment 0 bases; nucleotides outside the gene matches: 4. The CDR3 sequence is 14 residues long. Looked up from germline, CDR1 is LGHDT and CDR2 is YNNKEL (reference sequence). The CDR3 reads CASGNRGPNYGYTF. The CDR3, as DNA: TGTGCCAGCGGCAACAGGGGGCCTAACTATGGCTACACCTTC.

This clone was found once. V usage is TRBV2 and J usage is TRBJ2-3; 7 nucleotides match TRBD2. Looked up from germline, CDR1 is SNHLY and CDR2 is FYNNEI. Trimming removed 4 bases from V and 2 bases from J; junction bases left unmatched: 6. This CDR3 has 15 residues. The CDR3 DNA sequence: TGTGCCAGCAGTGTTGCTAGCGGATTCACAGATACGCAGTATTTT. Its protein is CASSVASGFTDTQYF.

The CDR3 sequence: CASSLQAGLGYTF. The CDR3 nucleotides read TGTGCCAGCAGTTTACAGGCAGGCCTTGGCTACACCTTC. The chain recombines TRBV12-3 or TRBV12-4 with TRBJ1-2; D call uncertain. V dropped 2 bases and J dropped 7 bases, with 11 bases sitting between them. The CDR3 is 13 residues long.

This clone was seen at least ten times. This chain connects TRBV27 to TRBJ2-7, with 8 nucleotides matching TRBD1. After removal of 4 bases from V and 0 bases from J, the junction contained 5 bases not matched to a gene. Germline V gene lookup returns CDR1 MNHEY and CDR2 SMNVEV (reference sequence). The CDR3 is made up of 15 amino acids. This CDR3 is CASSYGQGISYEQYF. The DNA for the CDR3 is TGTGCCAGCAGTTATGGACAGGGCATCTCCTACGAGCAGTACTTC.

The rearrangement joins TRBV4-3 to TRBJ2-4; 16 bases map to TRBD2. The CDR3 is made up of 18 amino acids. The ends lost 4 bases at V and 6 bases at J; junction bases unmatched: 9. The germline gives CDR1 LGHNA, CDR2 YSLEER. This CDR3 reads CASSLGLAGGGFRNIQYF. For the CDR3, the DNA is TGCGCCAGCAGCCTGGGACTAGCGGGAGGGGGGTTCAGAAACATTCAGTACTTC.

This chain connects TRBV7-7 to TRBJ2-1; TRBD2 aligns across 12 bases. The CDR3 has 15 residues. Germline lookup yields CDR1 SSHAT and CDR2 FNYEAQ (reference sequence). Germline trimming cut 5 bases from V and 4 bases from J; bases unmatched to any gene: 3. This chain's CDR3 is CASSKLAGGYNEQFF. CDR3 bases: TGTGCCAGCAGCAAACTAGCGGGGGGATACAATGAGCAGTTCTTC.

This chain links TRBV10-3 with TRBJ2-7; the match to TRBD2 covers 11 bases. CDR1 is ENHRY, CDR2 SYGVKD, per germline. Trimming took 0 bases from V and 6 from J; bases not matched to a gene: 10. The CDR3 is made up of 17 amino acids. CDR3 DNA sequence: TGTGCCATCAGTGAGTCCGCTAGCGGGAGGATTCAGGGCGAGCAGTACTTC. This codes for CAISESASGRIQGEQYF.

CDR3: CASSLLAGDLDTQYF. CDR3 DNA sequence: TGTGCCAGCAGCTTGCTAGCGGGAGATTTGGATACGCAGTATTTT. The V and J genes are TRBV5-6 and TRBJ2-3; 10 bases map to TRBD2. CDR3 length: 15 residues. V trimming: 1 base; J trimming: 6 bases; junction bases outside the gene matches: 5. Germline V gene data show CDR1 as SGHDT and CDR2 as YYEEEE.

This chain links TRBV28 with TRBJ2-3; 16 nucleotides align to TRBD2. The CDR3 covers 20 residues. V lost 8 bases to trimming and J lost 0 bases; unmatched junction nucleotides: 14. Germline V lookup: CDR1 MDHEN, CDR2 SYDVKM. This chain's CDR3 is CASCSPQGTSGRDSTDTQYF. The CDR3 nucleotides are TGTGCCAGCTGTTCCCCGCAGGGGACTAGCGGGAGGGATAGCACAGATACGCAGTATTTT.

The V call is TRBV25-1, the J call TRBJ1-6; no clear D gene. There are 14 residues in the CDR3. V was cut by 9 bases and J by 7 bases, with 16 bases left in between. CDR1 and CDR2 from the germline V gene are MGHDK and SYGVNS. This CDR3 reads CASSLLGGNSPLHF. The CDR3 DNA reads TGTGCCAGTTCACTTCTCGGAGGGAATTCACCCCTCCACTTT.

This clone has just one count. J is TRBJ1-4 and V is TRBV28, with TRBD1 as a possible D gene (6 bases). The CDR3 is 15 amino acids. Germline V gene sequence: CDR1 MDHEN, CDR2 SYDVKM. V lost 5 bases and J lost 3, with 13 bases in between. As DNA, the CDR3 is TGTGCCAGCAGTACCAACAGGGCGGCTAATGAAAAACTGTTTTTT. Its translation: CASSTNRAANEKLFF.

This clone was picked up a small number of times. The CDR3 region is CASSYPRRTGNYGYTF. The DNA for the CDR3 is TGTGCCAGCAGTTATCCGAGACGGACAGGAAACTATGGCTACACCTTC. The chain couples TRBV6-2 or TRBV6-3 to TRBJ1-2; TRBD1 matches 7 bases. The CDR3 contains 16 residues. Germline V lookup: CDR1 MNHEY, CDR2 SVGEGT. V gave up 3 bases and J gave up 2 bases; unmatched junction bases: 9.

The V gene is TRBV11-2, the J gene TRBJ2-1, with D possibly matching TRBD2 (5 bases). The germline V and J ends were trimmed by 7 bases and 3 bases, with 7 bases remaining between them. The CDR3 length is 12 residues. The V gene's germline CDR1 is SGHAT and CDR2 FQNNGV. Written as DNA, the CDR3 is TGTGCCAGCAACGGGGTCTACAATGAGCAGTTCTTC. Translating gives CASNGVYNEQFF.

J is TRBJ2-3 and V is TRBV11-3, with 8 bases lining up with TRBD1. This CDR3 is built from 13 residues. Germline V gives CDR1 SGHNT, CDR2 YENEEA. V was clipped by 2 bases and J by 11 bases; unmatched bases: 6. The CDR3 protein is CASSLNRGVKQYF. As DNA, the CDR3 is TGTGCCAGCAGCTTAAACAGGGGGGTAAAGCAGTATTTT.

This chain uses TRBV28 with TRBJ2-7, with 10 bases aligning to TRBD2. The CDR3 loop spans 18 amino acids. Trimming at V came to 6 bases and at J to 5 bases, leaving 19 bases not matched to a gene. The V gene's germline CDR1 is MDHEN and CDR2 SYDVKM. CDR3 region: CASSGDSPLAGALNEQYF. For the CDR3, the DNA is TGTGCCAGCAGCGGGGACAGCCCCCTAGCGGGAGCTCTAAACGAGCAGTACTTC. The full variable domain, completed using reference TRBV28 and TRBJ2-7, is DVKVTQSSRYLVKRTGEKVFLECVQDMDHENMFWYRQDPGLGLRLIYFSYDVKMKEKGDIPEGYSVSREKKERFSLILESASTNQTSMYLCASSGDSPLAGALNEQYFGPGTRLTVT.

V is TRBV6-5 and J is TRBJ2-5, with 7 bases aligning to TRBD2. The junction had 6 bases not matched to a gene; V was cut back by 10 bases and J by 4 bases. Germline CDR1 and CDR2: MNHEY and SVGAGI. This CDR3 has 12 residues. The CDR3 is CAIGGRRETQYF. The CDR3 DNA follows: TGTGCCATTGGCGGGAGACGAGAGACCCAGTACTTC.

The chain joins TRBV7-9 to TRBJ2-7, with 7 nucleotides matching TRBD1. From germline, CDR1 is SEHNR and CDR2 FQNEAQ (reference sequence). The length of the CDR3 is 14 residues. V lost 5 bases and J lost 6; bases outside the gene matches: 10. The CDR3 region has the DNA TGTGCCAGCAGCGCAGCAGGGGGTCCGCTCGAGCAGTACTTC. Translated, it gives CASSAAGGPLEQYF.

J is TRBJ2-7 and V is TRBV12-3 or TRBV12-4; the D gene is possibly TRBD1 (5 bases). This CDR3 has 13 residues. V lost 10 bases and J lost 6, with 19 bases in between. CDR3 bases: TGTGCCACCAGGCTAGGGGCCCTACGCGAGCAGTACTTC. It yields the protein CATRLGALREQYF.

This clone has only one observation. The chain recombines TRBV5-1 with TRBJ2-3; D possibly corresponds to TRBD2 (6 bases). The V gene lost 2 bases and the J gene lost 4 bases, with 11 bases spanning the gap. The germline CDR1 and CDR2 sequences are SGHRS and YFSETQ. The CDR3 sequence is 14 residues long. The CDR3 DNA reads TGCGCCAGCAGCTTCACTAGCCCCCCAGATACGCAGTATTTT. As protein: CASSFTSPPDTQYF.

The chain combines TRBV25-1 with TRBJ2-4, with 8 bases identical to TRBD1. J gave up 15 bases and V 5 bases, and 6 bases lay outside the gene matches. The CDR3 covers 11 residues. Germline lookup yields CDR1 MGHDK and CDR2 SYGVNS. As DNA, the CDR3 is TGTGCCAGCAGTAAACAGGGGGGCACGTACTTC. Translating it yields CASSKQGGTYF.

The CDR3 reads CASSTSGSIRGNTIYF. The CDR3 region has the DNA TGTGCCAGCAGTACCAGCGGCTCCATAAGAGGAAACACCATATATTTT. This chain joins TRBV5-6 and TRBJ1-3, with unresolved D. Germline V CDR1 and CDR2: SGHDT, YYEEEE. This CDR3 is built from 16 residues. V lost 5 bases and J 4 bases, leaving 19 bases between the germline ends.

The chain uses TRBV27 and TRBJ2-3; possibly TRBD2 for D (5 bases). CDR1 and CDR2 from the germline V gene are MNHEY and SMNVEV (reference sequence). CDR3 size: 14 residues. The germline V and J ends were trimmed by 4 bases and 6 bases, with 14 bases remaining between them. This chain's CDR3 is CASSWAGGRDTQYF. The CDR3 DNA follows: TGTGCCAGCAGTTGGGCAGGAGGAAGGGATACGCAGTATTTT.

CDR3 in DNA: TGTGCCAGCAGTGACTTGGTCGGGAGAACCTTTTCCGACACTGAAGCTTTCTTT. It specifies CASSDLVGRTFSDTEAFF. This rearrangement joins TRBV2 to TRBJ1-1, with D hard to call. Germline V gives CDR1 SNHLY, CDR2 FYNNEI. The CDR3 sequence is 18 residues long. V gave up 3 bases and J gave up 3 bases, with 23 bases separating them.

This clone was counted a few times. The rearrangement uses TRBV29-1 and TRBJ1-2, with 11 bases fitting TRBD1. Looked up from germline, CDR1 is SQVTM and CDR2 is ANQGSEA. This CDR3 region has 13 residues. V lost 8 bases and J lost 6; bases outside the gene matches: 8. The CDR3 coding sequence is TGCAGCACGCGCTGGACAGGGGGCGATGGCTACACCTTC. This gives the protein CSTRWTGGDGYTF. The full variable domain, with the rest looked up from reference TRBV29-1 and TRBJ1-2, is SAVISQKPSRDICQRGTSLTIQCQVDSQVTMMFWYRQQPGQSLTLIATANQGSEATYESGFVIDKFPISRPNLTFSTLTVSNMSPEDSSIYLCSTRWTGGDGYTFGSGTRLTVV.

The rearrangement joins TRBV6-5 to TRBJ1-1, with D tentatively TRBD1 (5 bases). The CDR3 runs 14 residues. V dropped 6 bases and J dropped 0 bases, with 11 bases sitting between them. CDR1 MNHEY and CDR2 SVGAGI come from the germline V gene. The CDR3 is CASSPRGMNTEAFF. CDR3 in DNA: TGTGCCAGCAGCCCGCGGGGGATGAACACTGAAGCTTTCTTT.

V gene TRBV7-2 combines with J gene TRBJ1-3, with 7 bases identical to TRBD1. The J segment lost 5 bases and the V segment lost 5 bases, leaving 6 bases of the junction unmatched. The germline V gene has CDR1 SGHTA and CDR2 FQGNSA. The CDR3 runs 14 residues. The CDR3 sequence is CASSPGTVRNTIYF. CDR3 bases: TGTGCCAGCAGCCCAGGGACAGTCCGAAACACCATATATTTT.

This rearrangement joins TRBV12-5 to TRBJ1-6; 7 bases agree with TRBD1. This CDR3 is built from 14 residues. Germline loops: CDR1 LGHNT, CDR2 FRNRAP. V gave up 5 bases and J gave up 5 bases; unmatched junction bases: 3. The CDR3 here is CASGPGTDNSPLHF. The DNA for the CDR3 is TGTGCTAGTGGTCCCGGGACAGATAATTCACCCCTCCACTTT. The full variable domain, in which reference TRBV12-5 and TRBJ1-6 provide the parts outside the CDR3, is DARVTQTPRHKVTEMGQEVTMRCQPILGHNTVFWYRQTMMQGLELLAYFRNRAPLDDSGMPKDRFSAEMPDATLATLKIQPSEPRDSAVYFCASGPGTDNSPLHFGNGTRLTVT.